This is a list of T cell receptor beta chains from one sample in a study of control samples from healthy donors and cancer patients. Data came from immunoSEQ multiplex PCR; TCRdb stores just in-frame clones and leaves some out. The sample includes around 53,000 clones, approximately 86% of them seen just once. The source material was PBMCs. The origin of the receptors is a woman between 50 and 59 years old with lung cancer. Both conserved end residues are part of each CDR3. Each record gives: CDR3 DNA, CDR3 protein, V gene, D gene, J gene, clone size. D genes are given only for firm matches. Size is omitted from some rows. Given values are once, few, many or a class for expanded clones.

cdr3_nt: TGTGCCAGCAGCCTAGCCCCCAACACCGGGGAGCTGTTTTTT
cdr3_aa: CASSLAPNTGELFF
v_call: TRBV7-3
d_call: -
j_call: TRBJ2-2
clone_size: -

cdr3_nt: TGTGCCAGCAGCTTGGTGGCAGGGGGATTAACAGATACGCAGTATTTT
cdr3_aa: CASSLVAGGLTDTQYF
v_call: TRBV5-4
d_call: TRBD1
j_call: TRBJ2-3
clone_size: -

cdr3_nt: TGTGCCAGCTCACCACCCAGCAGGGGGACTGAAGCTTTCTTT
cdr3_aa: CASSPPSRGTEAFF
v_call: TRBV18
d_call: TRBD1
j_call: TRBJ1-1
clone_size: once

cdr3_nt: TGTGCCAGTAGTAGGGAGGGGAGCACAGTCCCACACACAGATACGCAGTATTTT
cdr3_aa: CASSREGSTVPHTDTQYF
v_call: TRBV19
d_call: TRBD2
j_call: TRBJ2-3
clone_size: -

cdr3_nt: TGTGCCAGCAGTTACGGAGGGACCTACGAGCAGTACTTC
cdr3_aa: CASSYGGTYEQYF
v_call: TRBV6-2/TRBV6-3
d_call: -
j_call: TRBJ2-7
clone_size: -

cdr3_nt: TGTGCCAGCCAGAGAGACAGGGGGAACACCGGGGAGCTGTTTTTT
cdr3_aa: CASQRDRGNTGELFF
v_call: TRBV19
d_call: TRBD1
j_call: TRBJ2-2
clone_size: -

cdr3_nt: TGCGCCAGCAGTGGGCCGGTTGGCGGGCGACTCACAGATACGCAGTATTTT
cdr3_aa: CASSGPVGGRLTDTQYF
v_call: TRBV10-1
d_call: -
j_call: TRBJ2-3
clone_size: once

cdr3_nt: TGCAGCGAGGCGGGACTTAGCACAGATACGCAGTATTTT
cdr3_aa: CSEAGLSTDTQYF
v_call: TRBV29-1
d_call: -
j_call: TRBJ2-3
clone_size: -

cdr3_nt: TGTGCCAGCAGTCGATGGACAGGGGGGAACACCGGGGAGCTGTTTTTT
cdr3_aa: CASSRWTGGNTGELFF
v_call: TRBV6-6
d_call: TRBD1
j_call: TRBJ2-2
clone_size: -

cdr3_nt: TGTGCCAGCTCAAAAACAGGGTCTTTATTAAATTCACCCCTCCACTTT
cdr3_aa: CASSKTGSLLNSPLHF
v_call: TRBV3-1/TRBV3-2
d_call: -
j_call: TRBJ1-6
clone_size: -

cdr3_nt: TGTGCCAGCAGTGAAGAGGGGATCTCCTACAATGAGCAGTTCTTC
cdr3_aa: CASSEEGISYNEQFF
v_call: TRBV25-1
d_call: -
j_call: TRBJ2-1
clone_size: -

cdr3_nt: TGCAGCGTTGAAGGGACAGGGGGCGCAGGAAACACCATATATTTT
cdr3_aa: CSVEGTGGAGNTIYF
v_call: TRBV29-1
d_call: TRBD1
j_call: TRBJ1-3
clone_size: -

cdr3_nt: TGTGCCAGCAGCTTAAAATCGGGCGCAGGGGAATATTTT
cdr3_aa: CASSLKSGAGEYF
v_call: TRBV7-9
d_call: -
j_call: TRBJ1-3
clone_size: few

cdr3_nt: TGTGCCAGCAGCCTATCCCCACTAGCGGGGGGACAGGTCTTC
cdr3_aa: CASSLSPLAGGQVF
v_call: TRBV11-3
d_call: TRBD2
j_call: TRBJ2-1
clone_size: -

cdr3_nt: TGTGCCAGCTCACCGAGGGGGACTGAAAAACTGTTTTTT
cdr3_aa: CASSPRGTEKLFF
v_call: TRBV18
d_call: -
j_call: TRBJ1-4
clone_size: -

cdr3_nt: TGCGCCAGCAGCCTTAAGAGATACAATGAGCAGTTCTTC
cdr3_aa: CASSLKRYNEQFF
v_call: TRBV4-3
d_call: -
j_call: TRBJ2-1
clone_size: -

cdr3_nt: TGTGCCAGCAGCCGAGGGACAGGGGGCACTGAAGCTTTCTTT
cdr3_aa: CASSRGTGGTEAFF
v_call: TRBV11-3
d_call: TRBD1
j_call: TRBJ1-1
clone_size: -

cdr3_nt: TGTGCCAGCAGCTTAGGAGGGAGCAATCAGCCCCAGCATTTT
cdr3_aa: CASSLGGSNQPQHF
v_call: TRBV13
d_call: -
j_call: TRBJ1-5
clone_size: -

cdr3_nt: TGTGCCAGCAGCCTAGCGGGGGGGTATGAGACCCAGTACTTC
cdr3_aa: CASSLAGGYETQYF
v_call: TRBV6-5
d_call: TRBD2
j_call: TRBJ2-5
clone_size: -

cdr3_nt: TGCGCCAGCAGTGACTCAGGGGGAGTCTACGAGCAGTACTTC
cdr3_aa: CASSDSGGVYEQYF
v_call: TRBV10-1
d_call: TRBD1
j_call: TRBJ2-7
clone_size: -

cdr3_nt: TGTGCCAGCAGGTATGCCCGACAAAGCAATTCACCCCTCCACTTT
cdr3_aa: CASRYARQSNSPLHF
v_call: TRBV28
d_call: -
j_call: TRBJ1-6
clone_size: -

cdr3_nt: TGTGCCAGCAGCTTAGCTACCTGGGATGAAAAACTGTTTTTT
cdr3_aa: CASSLATWDEKLFF
v_call: TRBV7-2
d_call: -
j_call: TRBJ1-4
clone_size: -

cdr3_nt: TGTGCCAGCAGCCCCCAGACAGCGAACACCGGGGAGCTGTTTTTT
cdr3_aa: CASSPQTANTGELFF
v_call: TRBV9
d_call: -
j_call: TRBJ2-2
clone_size: few

cdr3_nt: TGTGCCAGCAGTCTACGGGTAACCTACAATGAGCAGTTCTTC
cdr3_aa: CASSLRVTYNEQFF
v_call: TRBV28
d_call: -
j_call: TRBJ2-1
clone_size: -

cdr3_nt: TGTGCCAGCAGTTATGGGGCGGATATGAACACTGAAGCTTTCTTT
cdr3_aa: CASSYGADMNTEAFF
v_call: TRBV6-2/TRBV6-3
d_call: -
j_call: TRBJ1-1
clone_size: once

cdr3_nt: TGTGCCAGCAGCCAATGGAACAGCGAAGAGACCCAGTACTTC
cdr3_aa: CASSQWNSEETQYF
v_call: TRBV3-1/TRBV3-2
d_call: -
j_call: TRBJ2-5
clone_size: -

cdr3_nt: TGTGCCAGCAGTTACGCGGCCATGCAGCCCCAGCATTTT
cdr3_aa: CASSYAAMQPQHF
v_call: TRBV6-5
d_call: -
j_call: TRBJ1-5
clone_size: -

cdr3_nt: TGTGCCAGCAGCTTAACCGGTCGTCTGGCGGCCAACGTCCTGACTTTC
cdr3_aa: CASSLTGRLAANVLTF
v_call: TRBV7-3
d_call: -
j_call: TRBJ2-6
clone_size: -

cdr3_nt: TGTGCCAGCAGGATAGACAGGGAAGAAAGGGGCTACACCTTC
cdr3_aa: CASRIDREERGYTF
v_call: TRBV6-4
d_call: TRBD1
j_call: TRBJ1-2
clone_size: -

cdr3_nt: TGCGCCAGCAGCATCGACAGGGGAGGCTATGGCTACACCTTC
cdr3_aa: CASSIDRGGYGYTF
v_call: TRBV5-1
d_call: TRBD1
j_call: TRBJ1-2
clone_size: -

cdr3_nt: TGTGCCACCAGTTCCGGGACTAAGGGCTACACCTTC
cdr3_aa: CATSSGTKGYTF
v_call: TRBV24-1
d_call: -
j_call: TRBJ1-2
clone_size: -

cdr3_nt: TGTGCCAGCAGTTACCCCGTGGGACAGGGGGTCACTGAAGCTTTCTTT
cdr3_aa: CASSYPVGQGVTEAFF
v_call: TRBV6-6
d_call: TRBD1
j_call: TRBJ1-1
clone_size: -

cdr3_nt: TGTGCCAGCAGTTGGGGACAGGACGAGCAGTACTTC
cdr3_aa: CASSWGQDEQYF
v_call: TRBV28
d_call: TRBD1
j_call: TRBJ2-7
clone_size: -

cdr3_nt: TGTGCCAGCAGCTTAACAGCCGACAATGAGCAGTTCTTC
cdr3_aa: CASSLTADNEQFF
v_call: TRBV11-3
d_call: -
j_call: TRBJ2-1
clone_size: -

cdr3_nt: TGTGCCATCAGGACCGGGGGCCTGAACACTGAAGCTTTCTTT
cdr3_aa: CAIRTGGLNTEAFF
v_call: TRBV10-3
d_call: -
j_call: TRBJ1-1
clone_size: -

cdr3_nt: TGTGCCAGCAGCCCCCCTAGGACAGGGCCTTACGAGCAGTACTTC
cdr3_aa: CASSPPRTGPYEQYF
v_call: TRBV7-9
d_call: TRBD1
j_call: TRBJ2-7
clone_size: -

cdr3_nt: TGTGCCACCAGCAGAGAAGGAAGGTACGAGCAGTACTTC
cdr3_aa: CATSREGRYEQYF
v_call: TRBV15
d_call: -
j_call: TRBJ2-7
clone_size: -

cdr3_nt: TGTGCCAGCAGGGAGCAGGCTAAGAATTCACCCCTCCACTTT
cdr3_aa: CASREQAKNSPLHF
v_call: TRBV21-1
d_call: -
j_call: TRBJ1-6
clone_size: -